These T cell receptor beta chains were read from a single sample in a study of blood T cell repertoires in COVID-19. Method: immunoSEQ multiplex PCR; TCRdb's copy keeps in-frame clones and lacks some. In the table there are tens of thousands of clones, about nine tenths of which are singletons. The sample was peripheral blood. The receptors originated from a woman of 80 years or more with acute or convalescent COVID-19. CDR3s include the opening cysteine and the closing phenylalanine or tryptophan. D genes are given only for firm matches. Clone size is shown for a subset of rows, as once, few, many or a class of expanded clone.

v_call	j_call	clone_size	d_call	cdr3_nt	cdr3_aa
TRBV19	TRBJ2-1	.	TRBD1	TGTGCCAGTAGTTCGGGACAGGGCAATGAGCAGTTCTTC	CASSSGQGNEQFF
TRBV11-2	TRBJ2-1	.	.	TGTGCCAGCAGCACAAGCAGAAATAGCGGCTCCTACAATGAGCAGTTCTTC	CASSTSRNSGSYNEQFF
TRBV19	TRBJ1-3	once	.	TGTGCCAGTAGTATTAGCTCTGGAAACACCATATATTTT	CASSISSGNTIYF
TRBV29-1	TRBJ2-2	.	.	TGCAGCGTTGAGGGGGCAGGGGTCACCGGGGAGCTGTTTTTT	CSVEGAGVTGELFF
TRBV7-6	TRBJ2-2	once	.	TGTGCCAGCAGCTTTCAGGGATCGAACACCGGGGAGCTGTTTTTT	CASSFQGSNTGELFF
TRBV5-1	TRBJ1-1	.	.	TGCGCCAGCAGCTTGGGCCCCAGGAAGACTGAAGCTTTCTTT	CASSLGPRKTEAFF
TRBV9	TRBJ1-4	once	.	TGTGCCAGCAGCCCAAGTTGGCCTAATGAAAAACTGTTTTTT	CASSPSWPNEKLFF
TRBV5-8	TRBJ2-3	.	TRBD1	TGTGCCAGCAGCTTGGAGGGCAGGGGGAGCACAGATACGCAGTATTTT	CASSLEGRGSTDTQYF
TRBV19	TRBJ1-5	.	.	TGTGCCAGTAGTCGACGGGAGAGCAATCAGCCCCAGCATTTT	CASSRRESNQPQHF
TRBV19	TRBJ1-1	.	TRBD1	TGTGCCAGTAGTGATACAGGGGTATCTGAAGCTTTCTTT	CASSDTGVSEAFF
TRBV20-1	TRBJ1-2	.	.	TGCAGTGCAAGTAGAGAGGGCGTCTATGGCTACACCTTC	CSASREGVYGYTF
TRBV27	TRBJ1-1	.	.	TGTGCCAGCAGTCCCTCGGTTAAGAACACTGAAGCTTTCTTT	CASSPSVKNTEAFF
TRBV5-1	TRBJ1-1	.	TRBD1	TGCGCCAGCAGCTTGGGAGACAGGGATGAAGCTTTCTTT	CASSLGDRDEAFF
TRBV6-1	TRBJ2-2	.	TRBD1	TGTGCCAGCAGTGAAAGGGACCGACAGGGGTTCGGGGAGCTGTTTTTT	CASSERDRQGFGELFF
TRBV5-1	TRBJ2-1	.	.	TGCGCCAGCAGCTCGGGACGACTAGTTCCCAGCTCCTACAATGAGCAGTTCTTC	CASSSGRLVPSSYNEQFF
TRBV6-2/TRBV6-3	TRBJ2-7	once	TRBD2	TGTGCCAGCAGTCTAGCGGGAGCCTACGAGCAGTACTTC	CASSLAGAYEQYF
TRBV5-1	TRBJ2-7	few	.	TGCGCCAGCAGCTTGGGCAGGGTAAACTACGAGCAGTACTTC	CASSLGRVNYEQYF
TRBV5-1	TRBJ2-1	.	.	TGCGCCAGCAGCCTACCCTACAATGAGCAGTTCTTC	CASSLPYNEQFF
TRBV2	TRBJ1-1	.	.	TGTGCCACCATCCAGGGGCCGAACACTGAAGCTTTCTTT	CATIQGPNTEAFF
TRBV19	TRBJ2-2	.	TRBD2	TGTGCCAGTAGTATAGTCCCGGCGTTCGGGGGGTCCGGGGAGCTGTTTTTT	CASSIVPAFGGSGELFF
TRBV6-6	TRBJ2-7	.	.	TGTGCCAGCAGTTACTCGACAGTCACCTACGAGCAGTACTTC	CASSYSTVTYEQYF
TRBV5-1	TRBJ2-1	.	.	TGCGCCAGCAGCTTGGTGGGAAAAGGAGGTAGTGAGCAGTTCTTC	CASSLVGKGGSEQFF
TRBV6-5	TRBJ2-5	few	.	TGTGCCAGCTCCTCAGGGCAGCAAGAGACCCAGTACTTC	CASSSGQQETQYF
TRBV6-5	TRBJ1-1	few	TRBD1	TGTGCCAGCACCGGACAGGGGTTCGCTGAAGCTTTCTTT	CASTGQGFAEAFF
TRBV25-1	TRBJ2-4	.	.	TGTGCCAGCAGTGGGGGGGGGACACTTGGCAAAAACATTCAGTACTTC	CASSGGGTLGKNIQYF
TRBV20-1	TRBJ1-2	.	.	TGCAGTGCTAGTCACGACCCGGGAGGCTACACCTTC	CSASHDPGGYTF
TRBV19	TRBJ1-3	.	TRBD1	TGTGCCAGCGCCCGGACAGGGACTGGAAACACCATATATTTT	CASARTGTGNTIYF
TRBV6-5	TRBJ2-7	.	TRBD2	TGTGCCAGCAGTTACGGTCTAGCGGGGGCAGCCTACGAGCAGTACTTC	CASSYGLAGAAYEQYF
TRBV5-1	TRBJ2-3	.	TRBD2	TGCGCCAGCAGCGCCCTAGCGGGAGAAGATACGCAGTATTTT	CASSALAGEDTQYF
TRBV11-2	TRBJ1-3	once	.	TGTGCCAGCAGCTTATCAGGAGGGAGGGCCGGAAACACCATATATTTT	CASSLSGGRAGNTIYF
TRBV6-2/TRBV6-3	TRBJ2-7	.	.	TGTGCCAGCAGCTCTCCAGGGGCTTGGGAGCAGTACTTC	CASSSPGAWEQYF
TRBV13	TRBJ2-6	.	TRBD1	TGTGCCAGTCGCCGACCCCCGGGACAGGGGTTTTACGGGGCCAACGTCCTGACTTTC	CASRRPPGQGFYGANVLTF
TRBV30	TRBJ2-2	.	.	TGTGCCTGGAAAATAGCTAGAACCTCGAACACCGGGGAGCTGTTTTTT	CAWKIARTSNTGELFF